This entry is about one T cell receptor beta chain. This clone's antigen is unknown. Base qualities were left out, and no much larger clone turns up one base away. The cohort consisted of approximately 690 healthy bone marrow donors. All cohort members were sampled while nominally healthy, although unrecorded immune exposures were likely present. The donor tested CMV seropositive, placing the donor among the 290 or so seropositive members of the cohort. A peripheral blood sample was provided by each donor, and peripheral blood mononuclear cells were used for TCR beta sequencing. The Qiagen DNeasy Blood Extraction Kit was used to extract genomic DNA from the blood cell samples. The data were obtained in a study of cytomegalovirus exposure and HLA in healthy donors (dated by TCRdb to about 2017). About the investigation overall: In an earlier analysis of 587 of the donors, 250 to 350 Gb of sequence data and approximately 120 million unique TCR beta sequences from some 170 million T cells were reported. Roughly 300 gigabases of sequencing data and tens of millions of unique TCR sequences were included in an early release covering about 700 HLA-typed donors. The genetic ancestry cluster associated with self-reported Caucasian donors included roughly 84% of the 398 genotyped donors. The study aimed to test whether signatures of past pathogen exposure could be identified by cataloging public T cell receptors. Using immunosequencing, the study profiled T cell repertoires from around 680 subjects and related those repertoires to cytomegalovirus serostatus. In addition to the first cohort of approximately 670 subjects, a separate validation cohort of over 90 different subjects was used. The study combined high-throughput TCR immunosequencing, statistical association of individual TCRs with disease status, and machine learning to predict cytomegalovirus infection status. A later analysis re-analyzed previously published TCR beta repertoires from 666 donors and added high-resolution HLA genotyping to study TCR occurrence patterns. Rather than using new phenotypic data, the later analysis identified candidate immune exposures from TCR beta sequences and from how often those sequences occurred across donors. In an earlier analysis of around 540 of the donors, high-throughput TCR beta sequencing was used to judge whether each TCR beta V gene segment behaved as functional or pseudogenic. Donor age, sex, ethnicity and CMV serostatus were collected together with the repertoire data. In a later genetic analysis, genome-wide SNP genotypes for about three fifths of the roughly 670 donors were used, and that subset was treated as a discovery cohort. Every discovery cohort repertoire had been produced on one sequencing platform. HLA typing included class I and class II loci at four-digit resolution. Typing coverage differed by locus: A, B, C, DRB1 and DQB1 were typed in about 629-630 donors, DQA1 in 500 to 550, DPA1 in around 600, and DPB1 in approximately 450. Because of strong linkage in the cohort, roughly five DR-DQ haplotypes were treated as single units for association and clustering. Among roughly 370 genotyped donors of the cohort, an average of about 240,000 unique TCR beta nucleotide sequences were sequenced per donor, roughly 18% of them non-productive.

There are 14 amino acids in the CDR3, from cysteine to phenylalanine inclusive. Just the 42-base CDR3 DNA is kept, in frame starting at base 1. V and J are trimmed by 4 bases and 7 bases, and the gene matches miss 7 bases of the junction. For CDR1 and CDR2, the germline V gene (reference sequence) lists SEHNR and FQNEAQ. Libraries were made using the immunoSEQ multiplex PCR assay. For the multiplex PCR, a mixture combining 60 forward primers for TCR Vbeta segments and 13 reverse primers for TCR Jbeta segments was used. Amplification of the CDR3 region of rearranged TCR beta genes was performed with a multiplex PCR assay on genomic DNA. On the Illumina HiSeq System, the amplified TCR beta libraries were sequenced as 87-base-pair reads. The authors' analysis ran thus. A later analysis tallied around 82 million unique TCR beta chains across the approximately 670 repertoires, and about 10 million of those chains were shared by two or more donors. A nearest-neighbor algorithm error-corrected the raw reads and collapsed the reads into unique sequences, merging closely related sequences to remove PCR and sequencing errors. To assign V, D and J gene segments, CDR3 sequences were aligned to IMGT reference sequences. Each retained sequence needed at least a six-nucleotide match to both a V gene segment and a J gene segment. Rearrangements were called productive when the CDR3 lacked stop codons and stayed in frame with V and J; all others were non-productive. Following IMGT convention, CDR3 was defined as the stretch from the second conserved V-encoded cysteine up to the conserved J-encoded phenylalanine. In an earlier analysis of roughly 610 of the donors, sequences lacking an unambiguous match to a single V gene segment were excluded. An earlier analysis of several hundred of the donors called V segments functional above 56.7% productive rearrangements and segregating when the between-donor standard deviation exceeded 5%. A statistical classification framework was built for diagnosing cytomegalovirus status from the catalog of TCR beta chain sequences. V and J gene assignment, in a later analysis, came from comparing TCR nucleotide sequences with IMGT/GENE-DB human TR gene sequences. The TCRdist pipeline was used in a later analysis to assign CDR3 sequences and most-parsimonious VDJ recombination scenarios. A later analysis defined each TCR beta chain by its CDR3 amino acid sequence plus V-gene family, and excluded reads lacking a unique V-gene family. As a way to deal with suspected cross-contamination and a sequencing artifact, a later analysis dropped hundreds of nucleotide sequences that were highly shared and had low generation probability. A later analysis calculated a clonal expansion index for each public chain from normalized within-repertoire ranks of inferred template counts. In a later analysis, generation probabilities were computed with a VDJ recombination model fitted to out-of-frame rearrangements, and the resulting probabilities were checked against IGoR. A later analysis scored TCR-TCR, TCR-HLA and TCR-CMV co-occurrence with hypergeometric tests, applying a repertoire-size bias correction to TCR pairs. To estimate false discovery rates, a later analysis permuted the HLA or CMV assignments 20 times. A later analysis grouped co-occurring TCRs with DBSCAN, adding TCRdist sequence similarity when clustering within HLA-allele-positive subsets. Co-occurrence clustering excluded repertoires with fewer than 30,000 or more than 120,000 public chains, plus five with anomalous nucleotide sharing. TCRdb retrieved this table from immuneACCESS and kept in-frame rearrangements only. Not all clones are present; in checked studies, unresolved V genes account for under half, and no reason is known for the remainder. V and J calls and clone size are as listed in that table; D and trimming were resolved from the DNA. This sample lists some 110,000 clones; around 70% were detected once. Under 14% of the sample lies in the top ten.

Findings and caveats that apply to the study as a whole: Some IMGT-functional V segments, including TRBV6-2 and TRBV6-3, could not be told apart with the 87-base-pair reads, so those segments were excluded. Three of the identified cytomegalovirus-associated TCR beta chains were confirmed in vitro to be specific for cytomegalovirus antigens. Correlated functional status among segregating V segments might be attributable to linkage disequilibrium, but an unknown experimental factor could not be ruled out. The sequencing pipeline was judged likely to have produced a cluster of highly shared sequence variants as a technical artifact. Only TCR beta chains were sequenced in this cohort, and the absence of alpha or paired-chain data limited detectable features. In a later analysis, most CMV-associated TCR beta chains were found to appear HLA-restricted, with HLA associations seemingly driven largely by CMV exposure. In a later analysis, 15,000 to 20,000 TCR beta sequences were associated with specific HLA alleles at a false discovery rate of 0.05. Strong co-occurrence of HLA alleles, especially DR and DQ, made assigning TCR associations to individual alleles difficult. The study gave a list of under 200 TCR beta chains associated with cytomegalovirus. Across donors, most TCR sequences were observed very rarely, whereas some public TCRs were present in many individuals. The presence/absence analyses assumed that sequencing depth was roughly uniform across donors, and that assumption may not be true. For the cohort, immune exposure information was limited to CMV serostatus. Because HLA typing was unavailable for some donors at each locus, only the typed subset was used in association tests. According to a later analysis, parvovirus B19, influenza, CMV and Epstein-Barr virus appeared linked to several top co-occurrence clusters. A later genetic analysis reported fewer N-insertions in productive TCRs among donors in an Asian-associated ancestry cluster than the roughly 640-donor mean. In a later genetic analysis, a missense DCLRE1C variant was associated with V-gene and J-gene trimming of TCR beta chains, and the association was replicated in an independent cohort. An earlier analysis of around 540 of the donors showed that most TCR beta V segments appeared in productive rearrangements either about 90% or about 30% of the time, which broadly matched IMGT annotations. Over 15 rarely observed V segments, including chromosome 9 orphons, were excluded from the earlier analysis of some 590 of the donors because counts were too low. The classifier was reported to diagnose cytomegalovirus status with high specificity and sensitivity in both the original cohort and the validation cohort. A further reported finding was that TCR beta sequences accurately predicted the HLA-A and HLA-B alleles for most subjects in the first cohort. The authors suggested that the approach could potentially be generalized to other disease states and immunological phenotypes. Compared with equally common non-associated chains, HLA-associated TCR beta chains in a later analysis were more clonally expanded and had lower generation probabilities. A later analysis found that TCR association rates varied across HLA loci, with DRB1 alleles showing the most associated TCRs and HLA-C alleles the fewest.

This sequence uses TRBV7-9 and TRBJ2-1; 7 middle bases align to TRBD1. The sequenced material came from PBMCs. The clonotype originates from a woman in her fifties or sixties in good health and CMV-seropositive. The CDR3 reads CASSYLGTANEQFF. The DNA reads TGTGCCAGCAGCTATCTAGGGACAGCGAATGAGCAGTTCTTC.